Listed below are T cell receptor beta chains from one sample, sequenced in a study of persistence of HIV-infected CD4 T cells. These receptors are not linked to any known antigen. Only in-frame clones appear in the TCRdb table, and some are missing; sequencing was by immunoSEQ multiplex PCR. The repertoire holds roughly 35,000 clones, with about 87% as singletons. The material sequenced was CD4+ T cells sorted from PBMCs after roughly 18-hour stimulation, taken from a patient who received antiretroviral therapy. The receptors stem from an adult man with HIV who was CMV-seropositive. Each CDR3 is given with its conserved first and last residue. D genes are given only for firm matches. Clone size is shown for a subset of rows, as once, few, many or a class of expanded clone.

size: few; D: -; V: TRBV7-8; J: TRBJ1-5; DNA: TGTGCCAGCAGCTTAGGGACAGTCGTTTTAAGCAACAATCAGCCCCAGCATTTT; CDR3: CASSLGTVVLSNNQPQHF
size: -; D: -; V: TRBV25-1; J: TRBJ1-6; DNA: TGTGCCAGCAAGGGCAGGGGCCAGGGGTCCTTACCCCTCCACTTT; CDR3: CASKGRGQGSLPLHF
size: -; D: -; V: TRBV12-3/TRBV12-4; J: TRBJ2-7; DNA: TGTGCCAGCAGGTCAGAGTTTACCTACGAGCAGTACTTC; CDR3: CASRSEFTYEQYF
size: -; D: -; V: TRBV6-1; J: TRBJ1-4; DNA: TGTGCCAGCAGTGTCCTATCGACGGGGGTGGGTAATGAAAAACTGTTTTTT; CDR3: CASSVLSTGVGNEKLFF
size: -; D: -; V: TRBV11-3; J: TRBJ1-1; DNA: TGTGCCAGCAGCTTACGTCGCGGGGCTGAAGCTTTCTTT; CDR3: CASSLRRGAEAFF
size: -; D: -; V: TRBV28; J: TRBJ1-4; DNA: TGTGCCAGCTCGGTGGGGGACCTAAGAGAAAAACTGTTTTTT; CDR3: CASSVGDLREKLFF
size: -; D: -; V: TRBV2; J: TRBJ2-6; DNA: TGTGCCAGCACCGAGGGGAGAGGATCAGGGGCCAACGTCCTGACTTTC; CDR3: CASTEGRGSGANVLTF
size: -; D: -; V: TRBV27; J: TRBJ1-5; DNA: TGTGCCAGCAGTTCCATGGAGGGTCAGCCCCAGCATTTT; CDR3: CASSSMEGQPQHF
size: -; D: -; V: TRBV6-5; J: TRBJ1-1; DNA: TGTGCCAGCAGACGGTTAGCAGGGTCCACTGAAGCTTTCTTT; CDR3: CASRRLAGSTEAFF
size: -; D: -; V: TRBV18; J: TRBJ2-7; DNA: TGTGCCAGCTCACCAGCACAGTTCTACGAGCAGTACTTC; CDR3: CASSPAQFYEQYF
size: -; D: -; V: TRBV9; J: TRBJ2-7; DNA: TGTGCCAGCAGCGTAACTTACGGGTCCTACGAGCAGTACTTC; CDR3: CASSVTYGSYEQYF
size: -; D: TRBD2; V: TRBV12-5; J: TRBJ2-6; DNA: TGTGCTAGTGCCCTGAGCGGGGGCTCTGGGGCCAACGTCCTGACTTTC; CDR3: CASALSGGSGANVLTF
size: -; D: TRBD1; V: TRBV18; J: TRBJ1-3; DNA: TGTGCCAGCTCACCCTCGGACAGGGGGACGGGAAACACCATATATTTT; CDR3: CASSPSDRGTGNTIYF
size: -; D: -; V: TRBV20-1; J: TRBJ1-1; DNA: TGCAGTGCTAGTGATGGGGGGGCCGTTTCCACTGAAGCTTTCTTT; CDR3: CSASDGGAVSTEAFF
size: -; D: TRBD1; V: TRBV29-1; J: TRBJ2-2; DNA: TGCAGCGCGGGACAGACGAACACCGGGGAGCTGTTTTTT; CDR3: CSAGQTNTGELFF
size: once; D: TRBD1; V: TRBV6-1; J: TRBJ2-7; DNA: TGTGCCAGCAGTGTCGCGGGACAGGGGGCCCCCTACGAGCAGTACTTC; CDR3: CASSVAGQGAPYEQYF
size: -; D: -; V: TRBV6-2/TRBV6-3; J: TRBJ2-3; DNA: TGTGCCACCAGGTACATATACACAGATACGCAGTATTTT; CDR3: CATRYIYTDTQYF
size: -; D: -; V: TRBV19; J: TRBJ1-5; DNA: TGTGCCAGTAGTATCGCCCCATATAGCAATCAGCCCCAGCATTTT; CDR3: CASSIAPYSNQPQHF
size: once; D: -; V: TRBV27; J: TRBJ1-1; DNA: TGTGCCAGCAGTTCATCAGGGACCGGTAACACTGAAGCTTTCTTT; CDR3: CASSSSGTGNTEAFF
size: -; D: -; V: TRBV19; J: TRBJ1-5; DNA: TGTGCCAGTAGTGTCCAGGGTGTAGGGCAGCCCCAGCATTTT; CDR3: CASSVQGVGQPQHF
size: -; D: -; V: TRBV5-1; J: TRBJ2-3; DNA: TGCGCCAGCAGCATAACAGGGGAGGCCATAACGCAGTATTTT; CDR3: CASSITGEAITQYF
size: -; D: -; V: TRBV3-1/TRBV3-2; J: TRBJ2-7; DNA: TGTGCCAGCAGCCTGCGGACAGCGACCGCCTCCTACGAGCAGTACTTC; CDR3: CASSLRTATASYEQYF
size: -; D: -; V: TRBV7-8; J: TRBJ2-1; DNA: TGTGCCAGCAGCCTGTTAAATGAGCAGTTCTTC; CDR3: CASSLLNEQFF
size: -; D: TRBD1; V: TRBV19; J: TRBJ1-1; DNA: TGTGCCAGTAGTATTGAAGGGGGCGTGTGGGCTTTCTTT; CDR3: CASSIEGGVWAFF
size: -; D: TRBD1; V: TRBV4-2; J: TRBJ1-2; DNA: TGTGCCAGCAGCCAAGACAGGGGGCACAGCTATGGCTACACCTTC; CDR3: CASSQDRGHSYGYTF
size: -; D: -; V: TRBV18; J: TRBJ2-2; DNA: TGTGCCAGCTCACCATCGACAGGCAACACCGGGGAGCTGTTTTTT; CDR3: CASSPSTGNTGELFF
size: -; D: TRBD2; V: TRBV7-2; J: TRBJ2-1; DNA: TGTGCCAGCAGGCCCATTTCCGTGGGGGAGCGGGAGCTGTTCTTC; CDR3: CASRPISVGERELFF
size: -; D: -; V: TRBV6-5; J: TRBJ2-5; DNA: TGTGCCAGCAGTACCGGCCAAGAGACCCAGTACTTC; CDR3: CASSTGQETQYF
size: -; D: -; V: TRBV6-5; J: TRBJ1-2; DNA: TGTGCCAGCAGGTCCGCTTCTAACTATGGCTACACCTTC; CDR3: CASRSASNYGYTF
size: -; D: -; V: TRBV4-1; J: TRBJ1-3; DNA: TGCGCCAGCAGCCACCCCGACAGAATTGGAAACACCATATATTTT; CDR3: CASSHPDRIGNTIYF
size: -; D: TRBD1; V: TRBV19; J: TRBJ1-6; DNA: TGTGCCAGTAGAGGCCCCGGGACAGAAAATTCACCCCTCCACTTT; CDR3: CASRGPGTENSPLHF
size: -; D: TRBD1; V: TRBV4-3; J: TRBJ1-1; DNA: TGCGCCAGCAGCCAAAGAGGACAGGGGGCAATGGGGAACACTGAAGCTTTCTTT; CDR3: CASSQRGQGAMGNTEAFF
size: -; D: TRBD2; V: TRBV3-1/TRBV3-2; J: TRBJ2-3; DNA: TGTGCCAGCAGCCAAGGGCTAGCGGGGGGGACCACAGATACGCAGTATTTT; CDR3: CASSQGLAGGTTDTQYF
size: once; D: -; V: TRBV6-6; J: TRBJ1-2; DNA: TGTGCCAGCAGTTACGGGGGCGAAGGCTACACCTTC; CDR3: CASSYGGEGYTF
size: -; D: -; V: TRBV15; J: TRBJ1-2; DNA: TGTGCCACCAGCAGAGATCAACGGGCCGGCTATGGCTACACCTTC; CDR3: CATSRDQRAGYGYTF
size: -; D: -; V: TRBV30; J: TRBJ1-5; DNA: TGTGCCTGGAGTCCCTATAGCAATCAGCCCCAGCATTTT; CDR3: CAWSPYSNQPQHF
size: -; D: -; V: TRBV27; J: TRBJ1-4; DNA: TGTGCCAGCAGTCCGCGCGCCAAACAGGGATATCATGAAAAACTGTTTTTT; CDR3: CASSPRAKQGYHEKLFF
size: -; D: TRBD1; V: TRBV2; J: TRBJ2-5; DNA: TGTGCCAGCAGTGAGGGACAGGGGATAGAGACCCAGTACTTC; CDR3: CASSEGQGIETQYF
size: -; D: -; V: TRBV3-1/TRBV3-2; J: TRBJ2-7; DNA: TGTGCCAGCAGCCATGGGACGAACGAGCAGTACTTC; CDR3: CASSHGTNEQYF
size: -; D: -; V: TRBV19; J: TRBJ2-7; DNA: TGTGCCAGTAAGAGGTCAGGGGACTACGAGCAGTACTTC; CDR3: CASKRSGDYEQYF
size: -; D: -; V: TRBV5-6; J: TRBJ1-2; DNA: TGTGCCAGCAGCCGCCCAGGGGCCTATGGCTACACCTTC; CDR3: CASSRPGAYGYTF
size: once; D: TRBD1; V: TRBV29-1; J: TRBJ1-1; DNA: TGCAGCGTTGAGCTGGGACAGGGGTTTAACACTGAAGCTTTCTTT; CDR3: CSVELGQGFNTEAFF
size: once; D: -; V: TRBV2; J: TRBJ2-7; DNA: TGTGCCAGCAGTGGGGAGGGGGACCTTCCCTACGAGCAGTACTTC; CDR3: CASSGEGDLPYEQYF
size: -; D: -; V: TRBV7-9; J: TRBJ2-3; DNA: TGTGCCAGCAGCCCACCGGTCTTTCGGCGCACAGATACGCAGTATTTT; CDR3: CASSPPVFRRTDTQYF
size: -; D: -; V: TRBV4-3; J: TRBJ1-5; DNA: TGCGCCAGCAGCCAAGATTTGGTTCAGCCCCAGCATTTT; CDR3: CASSQDLVQPQHF
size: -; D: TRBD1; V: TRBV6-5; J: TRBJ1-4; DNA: TGTGCCAGCAGTTGGGGACAGGGGGTGACTGAAAAACTGTTTTTT; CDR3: CASSWGQGVTEKLFF
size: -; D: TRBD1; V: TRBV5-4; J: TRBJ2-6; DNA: TGTGCCAGCAGATGGACAGGGGCTGGGGCCAACGTCCTGACTTTC; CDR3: CASRWTGAGANVLTF
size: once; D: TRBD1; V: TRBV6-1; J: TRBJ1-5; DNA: TGTGCCAGCAGTGAAACATGGACAGGTTCCAATAGCAATCAGCCCCAGCATTTT; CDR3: CASSETWTGSNSNQPQHF
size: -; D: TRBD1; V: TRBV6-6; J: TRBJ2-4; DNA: TGTGCCAGCAGTCGCCTTGGGACAGGGACGTCCAAAAACATTCAGTACTTC; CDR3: CASSRLGTGTSKNIQYF
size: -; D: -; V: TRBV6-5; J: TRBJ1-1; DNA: TGTGCCAGCAGTTACTCCGGGGGGAAAGCTTTCTTT; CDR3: CASSYSGGKAFF
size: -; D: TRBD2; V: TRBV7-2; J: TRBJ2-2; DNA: TGTGCCAGCAGGCAGGGGGGACTAGCGATCGGGGAGCTGTTTTTT; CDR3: CASRQGGLAIGELFF
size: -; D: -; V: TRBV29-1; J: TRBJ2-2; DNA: TGCAGCGTGTACCTGAACACCGGGGAGCTGTTTTTT; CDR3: CSVYLNTGELFF
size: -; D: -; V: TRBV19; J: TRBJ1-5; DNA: TGTGCCAGTAGTATCCGGACAGGCAATCAGCCCCAGCATTTT; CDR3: CASSIRTGNQPQHF
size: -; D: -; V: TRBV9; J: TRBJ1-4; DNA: TGTGCCAGCAGCGTAGGGCAGGTGGGGGCTAATGAAAAACTGTTTTTT; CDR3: CASSVGQVGANEKLFF
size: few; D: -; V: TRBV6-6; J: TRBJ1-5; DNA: TGTGCCAGCAGTTACATACAGTCGTATAGCAATCAGCCCCAGCATTTT; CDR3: CASSYIQSYSNQPQHF
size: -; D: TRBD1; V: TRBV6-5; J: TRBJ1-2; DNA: TGTGCCAGCCTGAGGAGACAGGGCGGTGGCTACACCTTC; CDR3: CASLRRQGGGYTF
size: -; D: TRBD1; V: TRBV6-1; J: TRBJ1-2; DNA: TGTGCCAGCAGTGAAATCGACAGGGTAGATGGCTACACCTTC; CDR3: CASSEIDRVDGYTF
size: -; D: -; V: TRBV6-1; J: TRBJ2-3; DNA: TGTGCCAGCAGTGAAGACCGATATAACACGCAGTATTTT; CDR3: CASSEDRYNTQYF
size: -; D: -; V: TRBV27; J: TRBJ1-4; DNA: TGTGCCAGCAGGTTTGGGAGACTGAATGAAAAACTGTTTTTT; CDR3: CASRFGRLNEKLFF
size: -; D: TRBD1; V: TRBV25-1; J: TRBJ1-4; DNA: TGTGCCAGCAGTGCCCGGGACAGGGGTGTTTCTGAAAAACTGTTTTTT; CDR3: CASSARDRGVSEKLFF